A selection of T cell receptor beta chains follows, all from one sample in a study of shared clonotypes between healthy human individuals. Only in-frame clones appear in the TCRdb table, and some are missing; sequencing was by immunoSEQ multiplex PCR. The repertoire holds roughly 2 million clones, with 90% to 95% as singletons. The sequencing sample was made of naive CD4+ T cells sorted from blood. All receptors come from a man younger than 35 in good health. The CDR3 runs from the conserved cysteine through the conserved F or W. D genes are given only for firm matches. Clone sizes are given selectively: once, few, many, or a class where the clone is expanded.

abundance	v_gene	d_gene	j_gene	CDR3aa	CDR3nt
-	TRBV19	TRBD1	TRBJ1-2	CASSAGTAYGYTF	TGTGCCAGTAGTGCCGGGACAGCCTATGGCTACACCTTC
few	TRBV7-9	TRBD1	TRBJ2-7	CASSYQGTGHFYEQYF	TGTGCCAGCAGCTATCAGGGGACAGGGCATTTCTACGAGCAGTACTTC
-	TRBV6-6	TRBD2	TRBJ2-1	CASSYSSSGEQFF	TGTGCCAGCAGTTACTCGAGTAGCGGGGAGCAGTTCTTC
-	TRBV5-1	TRBD1	TRBJ2-3	CASSLGQGQRTDTQYF	TGCGCCAGCAGCTTGGGGCAGGGACAGCGCACAGATACGCAGTATTTT
once	TRBV5-1	TRBD1	TRBJ2-1	CASSHTGQDNEQFF	TGCGCCAGCAGCCACACAGGACAGGACAATGAGCAGTTCTTC
-	TRBV7-2	TRBD2	TRBJ2-7	CASSLGGSGGTYEQYF	TGTGCCAGCAGCTTAGGGGGTAGCGGGGGCACCTACGAGCAGTACTTC
-	TRBV7-9	-	TRBJ2-7	CASSGGTASYEQYF	TGTGCCAGCAGTGGAGGCACAGCTTCCTACGAGCAGTACTTC
once	TRBV2	-	TRBJ1-1	CASRAALVHQNTEAFF	TGTGCCAGCAGGGCGGCCTTGGTACACCAGAACACTGAAGCTTTCTTT
-	TRBV7-8	-	TRBJ2-7	CASSLELSSDSYEQYF	TGTGCCAGCAGCTTAGAACTTTCTAGCGACTCTTACGAGCAGTACTTC
-	TRBV29-1	-	TRBJ2-4	CSVDGGKNIQYF	TGCAGCGTTGATGGGGGAAAAAACATTCAGTACTTC
-	TRBV18	TRBD1	TRBJ2-5	CASSQGQGAKTQYF	TGTGCCAGCTCTCAGGGACAGGGGGCGAAGACCCAGTACTTC
few	TRBV6-5	-	TRBJ1-6	CASSYGGYNSPLHF	TGTGCCAGCAGTTATGGAGGGTATAATTCACCCCTCCACTTT
-	TRBV9	-	TRBJ1-3	CASSRGLDTIYF	TGTGCCAGCAGCAGGGGTTTGGACACCATATATTTT
-	TRBV5-4	-	TRBJ2-5	CASSLAAGLQETQYF	TGTGCCAGCAGCTTGGCAGCCGGGCTCCAAGAGACCCAGTACTTC
-	TRBV6-5	-	TRBJ2-2	CASSYSGPGRELFF	TGTGCCAGCAGTTACTCGGGACCCGGTCGGGAGCTGTTTTTT
-	TRBV2	TRBD1	TRBJ2-3	CASSEGTTGVADTQYF	TGTGCCAGCAGTGAAGGAACGACAGGGGTGGCAGATACGCAGTATTTT
-	TRBV7-2	-	TRBJ2-7	CASSSQLGEPYEQYF	TGTGCCAGCAGCTCACAGCTGGGGGAACCCTACGAGCAGTACTTC
-	TRBV5-1	TRBD1	TRBJ1-2	CASSPTGAYGYTF	TGCGCCAGCAGCCCGACAGGGGCCTATGGCTACACCTTC
-	TRBV18	-	TRBJ2-7	CASSPSRVGIHEQYF	TGTGCCAGCTCACCCTCCAGGGTGGGTATCCACGAGCAGTACTTC
-	TRBV6-5	-	TRBJ1-5	CASSRPGLAQHF	TGTGCCAGCAGCCGCCCTGGTTTGGCCCAGCATTTT
-	TRBV7-8	-	TRBJ2-1	CASSTSGPSSYNEQFF	TGTGCCAGCAGCACCTCGGGTCCAAGCTCCTACAATGAGCAGTTCTTC
-	TRBV9	-	TRBJ1-1	CASSASGQNTEAFF	TGTGCCAGCAGCGCCAGTGGTCAGAACACTGAAGCTTTCTTT